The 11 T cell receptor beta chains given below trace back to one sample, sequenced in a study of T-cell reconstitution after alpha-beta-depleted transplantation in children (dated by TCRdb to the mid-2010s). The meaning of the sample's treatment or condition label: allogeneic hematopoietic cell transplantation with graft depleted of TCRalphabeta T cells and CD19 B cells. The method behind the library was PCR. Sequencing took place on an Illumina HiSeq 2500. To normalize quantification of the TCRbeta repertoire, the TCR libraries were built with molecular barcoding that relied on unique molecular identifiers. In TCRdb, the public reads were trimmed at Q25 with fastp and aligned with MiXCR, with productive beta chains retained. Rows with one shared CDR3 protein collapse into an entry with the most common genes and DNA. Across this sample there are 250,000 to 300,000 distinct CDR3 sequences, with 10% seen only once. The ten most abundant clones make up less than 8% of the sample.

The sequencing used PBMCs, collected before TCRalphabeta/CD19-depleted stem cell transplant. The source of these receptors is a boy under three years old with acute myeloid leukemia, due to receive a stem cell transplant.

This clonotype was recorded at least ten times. The CDR3 spells CASTLEGQAQETQYF. The CDR3 bases are TGTGCCAGCACCTTGGAAGGACAGGCACAAGAGACCCAGTACTTC. The chain joins TRBV12-3 or TRBV12-4 to TRBJ2-5, with 7 bases matching TRBD1. Trimming removed 7 bases from V and 2 bases from J; junction bases left unmatched: 10. This CDR3 comprises 15 residues.

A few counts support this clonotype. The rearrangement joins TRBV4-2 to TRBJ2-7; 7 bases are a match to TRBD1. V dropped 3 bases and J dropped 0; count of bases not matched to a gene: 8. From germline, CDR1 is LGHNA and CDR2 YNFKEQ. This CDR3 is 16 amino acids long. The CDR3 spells CASSHPQRDSSYEQYF. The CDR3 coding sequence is TGTGCCAGCAGCCACCCGCAAAGGGACAGCTCCTACGAGCAGTACTTC.

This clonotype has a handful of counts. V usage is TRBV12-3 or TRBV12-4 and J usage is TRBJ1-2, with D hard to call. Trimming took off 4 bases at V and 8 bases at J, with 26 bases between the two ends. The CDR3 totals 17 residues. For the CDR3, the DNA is TGTGCCAGCAGTTCTTACACATTCGGACCTGCTTTGGGGGGCTACACCTTC. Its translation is CASSSYTFGPALGGYTF.

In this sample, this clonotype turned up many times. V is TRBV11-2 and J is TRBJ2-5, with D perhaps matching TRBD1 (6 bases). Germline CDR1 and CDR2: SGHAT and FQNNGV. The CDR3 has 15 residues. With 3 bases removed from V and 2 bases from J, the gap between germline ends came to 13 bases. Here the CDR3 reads CASSFPTGGQETQYF. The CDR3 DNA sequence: TGTGCCAGCAGCTTTCCGACAGGAGGTCAAGAGACCCAGTACTTC. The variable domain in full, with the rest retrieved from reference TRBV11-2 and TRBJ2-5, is EAGVAQSPRYKIIEKRQSVAFWCNPISGHATLYWYQQILGQGPKLLIQFQNNGVVDDSQLPKDRFSAERLKGVDSTLKIQPAKLEDSAVYLCASSFPTGGQETQYFGPGTRLLVL.

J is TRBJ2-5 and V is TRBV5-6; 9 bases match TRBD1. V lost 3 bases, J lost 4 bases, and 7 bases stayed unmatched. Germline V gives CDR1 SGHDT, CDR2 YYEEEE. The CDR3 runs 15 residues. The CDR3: CASSSGTGIRETQYF. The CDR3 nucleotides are TGTGCCAGCAGCTCTGGGACAGGGATAAGAGAGACCCAGTACTTC.

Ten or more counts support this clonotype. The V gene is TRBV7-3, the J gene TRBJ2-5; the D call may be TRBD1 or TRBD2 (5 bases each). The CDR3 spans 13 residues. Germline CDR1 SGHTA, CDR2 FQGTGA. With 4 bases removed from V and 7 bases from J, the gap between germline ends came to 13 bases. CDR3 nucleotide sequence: TGTGCCAGCAGCTCAAGGGACCCTGGGACCCAGTACTTC. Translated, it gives CASSSRDPGTQYF.

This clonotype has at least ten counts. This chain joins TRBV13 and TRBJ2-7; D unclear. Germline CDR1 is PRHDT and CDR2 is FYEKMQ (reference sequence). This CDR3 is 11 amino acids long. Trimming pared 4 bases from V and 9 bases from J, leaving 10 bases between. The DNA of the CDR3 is TGTGCCAGCAGCTCCAAAAGGCGGCAGTACTTC. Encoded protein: CASSSKRRQYF.

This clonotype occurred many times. CDR3 in amino acids: CASSLSGVQETQYF. In DNA form, the CDR3 reads TGTGCCAGCAGTTTATCCGGGGTACAAGAGACCCAGTACTTC. V is TRBV12-3 or TRBV12-4 and J is TRBJ2-5, with D perhaps matching TRBD2 (5 bases). The CDR3 is 14 amino acids. The V and J ends lost 2 bases and 2 bases respectively, with 9 bases between them.

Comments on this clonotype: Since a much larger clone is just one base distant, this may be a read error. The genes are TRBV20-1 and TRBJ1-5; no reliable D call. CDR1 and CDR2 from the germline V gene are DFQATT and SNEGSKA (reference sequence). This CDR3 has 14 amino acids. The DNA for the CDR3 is TGCAGTGCGGGCAGCTATTATAGCAATCATCCCCAGCATTTT. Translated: CSAGSYYSNHPQHF.

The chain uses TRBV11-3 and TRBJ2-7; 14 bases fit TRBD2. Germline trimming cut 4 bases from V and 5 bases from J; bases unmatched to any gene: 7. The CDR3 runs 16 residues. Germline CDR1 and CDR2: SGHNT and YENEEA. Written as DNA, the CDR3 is TGTGCCAGCAGCTCCCGGACTAGCGGGAGGTTCAACGAGCAGTACTTC. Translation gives CASSSRTSGRFNEQYF.

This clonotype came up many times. In DNA form, the CDR3 reads TGCAGCGTTGAGGGACAAAACTATGGCTACACCTTC. It specifies CSVEGQNYGYTF. This chain joins TRBV29-1 and TRBJ1-2; D is possibly TRBD1 (6 bases). The germline V gene has CDR1 SQVTM and CDR2 ANQGSEA. V was trimmed by 3 bases and J by 2 bases, leaving 7 bases between them. This CDR3 has 12 residues.